These 6 T cell receptor beta chains originate from one sample sequenced in a study of technical replicates of blood from four donors. The assay was immunoSEQ multiplex PCR, and TCRdb's table has in-frame clones only and misses some. The sample carries 76,000 or so clones, roughly 85% recorded once. Sequenced sample: PBMCs. The receptors derive from a human donor in good health. Some clones in this sample may be carry-over from other donors' samples.

This rearrangement joins TRBV4-2 to TRBJ2-7; 7 bases map to TRBD2. Germline V CDR1 and CDR2: LGHNA, YNFKEQ. The CDR3 covers 17 residues. V shed 0 bases, J shed 3 bases, and the junction held 11 bases outside the gene matches. The CDR3 region is CASSQESMGGRRYEQYF. The CDR3 DNA follows: TGTGCCAGCAGCCAAGAGTCCATGGGCGGGAGACGCTACGAGCAGTACTTC.

The chain joins TRBV6-1 to TRBJ1-2; 10 bases match TRBD1. The CDR3 is 15 residues long. V was pared by 4 bases and J by 6 bases, with 8 bases of the junction left unmatched. CDR1 and CDR2 (germline): MNHNS, SASEGT. This CDR3 is CASSGTGTGVNGYTF. For the CDR3, the DNA is TGTGCCAGCAGTGGGACCGGGACAGGGGTTAATGGCTACACCTTC.

The chain is built from TRBV5-8 and TRBJ2-3; TRBD2 aligns across 10 bases. The CDR3 runs 15 residues. The junction had 6 bases not matched to a gene; V was cut back by 4 bases and J by 4 bases. CDR1 and CDR2 (germline): SGHTS, YDEGEE. DNA for the CDR3: TGTGCCAGCAGCCTGCGACTAGCGGGCGCAGATACGCAGTATTTT. Translation: CASSLRLAGADTQYF.

The chain recombines TRBV7-9 with TRBJ2-3; 8 bases align to TRBD2. J lost 1 base, V lost 4 bases, and 4 bases had no gene match. This CDR3 contains 15 residues. Germline loops: CDR1 SEHNR, CDR2 FQNEAQ (reference sequence). The DNA for the CDR3 is TGTGCCAGCAGCTCTCGTAGCGGGGGCACAGATACGCAGTATTTT. The encoded protein is CASSSRSGGTDTQYF.

The rearrangement uses TRBV25-1 and TRBJ2-7, with 7 bases aligning to TRBD1. CDR1 is MGHDK and CDR2 is SYGVNS in the germline V gene. The CDR3 is made up of 13 amino acids. The trim removed 6 bases at V and 2 bases at J, leaving 4 bases unmatched. The CDR3 DNA reads as TGTGCCAGCAGATTGGGACAGCCCTACGAGCAGTACTTC. Translating gives CASRLGQPYEQYF.

This clone was detected only a few times. V and J are TRBV6-5 and TRBJ1-5; D unclear. The CDR3 spans 13 residues. The V gene lost 7 bases and the J gene lost 10 bases, with 17 bases spanning the gap. From germline, CDR1 is MNHEY and CDR2 SVGAGI. CDR3 DNA: TGTGCCAGCACCGAGCACGGGAATGGACCCCAGCATTTT. Protein sequence: CASTEHGNGPQHF.